This is a list of T cell receptor beta chains from one sample in a study of blood T cell repertoires in COVID-19. This table comes from immunoSEQ multiplex PCR, and its TCRdb copy is limited to in-frame clones, with some not included. The sample has a few hundred thousand clones; about 90% are singletons. The specimen was peripheral blood. The receptor source for this set is a man younger than 30 with active or convalescent COVID-19. CDR3s include the opening cysteine and the closing phenylalanine or tryptophan. The D gene is left open where the match is weak. The size field is filled for only some rows; it gives once, few, many or a size class.

-	TRBV18	-	TRBJ2-7	CASSPAQGLSEQYF	TGTGCCAGCTCACCCGCACAGGGATTGAGCGAGCAGTACTTC
TRBD1	TRBV18	once	TRBJ2-7	CASSPGSGQAIYEQYF	TGTGCCAGCTCACCGGGTAGTGGACAGGCAATCTACGAGCAGTACTTC
TRBD1	TRBV18	-	TRBJ2-7	CASSQSSGGQYEQYF	TGTGCCAGCTCACAAAGTTCAGGGGGCCAGTACGAGCAGTACTTC
-	TRBV6-6	-	TRBJ1-1	CASSYSTQGNTEAFF	TGTGCCAGCAGTTACTCGACACAGGGTAACACTGAAGCTTTCTTT
-	TRBV5-1	-	TRBJ2-7	CASSPAQVYEQYF	TGCGCCAGCTCCCCCGCACAGGTCTACGAGCAGTACTTC
TRBD2	TRBV18	-	TRBJ2-7	CASSELAGGSYEQYF	TGTGCCAGCTCCGAACTAGCGGGAGGCTCCTACGAGCAGTACTTC
-	TRBV5-4	-	TRBJ2-6	CASSWGTLENSGANVLTF	TGTGCCAGCAGCTGGGGGACACTGGAAAACTCTGGGGCCAACGTCCTGACTTTC
-	TRBV5-1	once	TRBJ1-2	CASSLQVNYGYTF	TGCGCCAGCAGCTTACAGGTTAACTATGGCTACACCTTC
-	TRBV10-3	-	TRBJ2-7	CAIMGGHGSEQYF	TGTGCCATCATGGGGGGGCATGGGTCCGAGCAGTACTTC
-	TRBV28	-	TRBJ1-5	CASSFPGTPNQPQHF	TGTGCCAGCAGTTTCCCCGGGACACCAAATCAGCCCCAGCATTTT
TRBD2	TRBV6-2/TRBV6-3	-	TRBJ2-1	CASSYRGVAGGHEQFF	TGTGCCAGCAGTTATCGGGGAGTAGCGGGAGGCCATGAGCAGTTCTTC
-	TRBV9	-	TRBJ1-6	CASSVAPAYNSPLHF	TGTGCCAGCAGCGTAGCCCCAGCCTATAATTCACCCCTCCACTTT
-	TRBV27	-	TRBJ2-2	CASKQGVGTGELFF	TGTGCCAGCAAACAGGGTGTCGGCACCGGGGAGCTGTTTTTT
TRBD2	TRBV28	-	TRBJ2-7	CASSQGTSGKYEQYF	TGTGCCAGCAGCCAGGGGACTAGCGGGAAGTACGAGCAGTACTTC
-	TRBV5-1	-	TRBJ2-1	CASSLVQGVEFF	TGCGCCAGCAGCTTGGTACAGGGTGTGGAGTTCTTC
-	TRBV7-9	-	TRBJ1-2	CASSLRQDYGYTF	TGTGCCAGCAGCCTAAGGCAGGACTATGGCTACACCTTC
-	TRBV5-4	-	TRBJ2-3	CASGSTGTDTQYF	TGTGCCAGCGGGAGTACGGGCACAGATACGCAGTATTTT
-	TRBV19	-	TRBJ1-1	CASSPWEGSTEAFF	TGTGCCAGTAGCCCCTGGGAGGGCAGCACTGAAGCTTTCTTT
-	TRBV5-1	-	TRBJ1-1	CASSLALDNEAFF	TGCGCCAGCAGCTTAGCCCTTGACAATGAAGCTTTCTTT
-	TRBV4-1	-	TRBJ1-4	CASSQVGTWREKLFF	TGCGCCAGCAGCCAAGTAGGGACATGGCGTGAAAAACTGTTTTTT
-	TRBV6-2/TRBV6-3	-	TRBJ1-2	CASSYQTVRDGYTF	TGTGCCAGCAGTTACCAGACAGTCCGCGATGGCTACACCTTC
TRBD2	TRBV19	-	TRBJ2-1	CASSGLAGGSRRNEQFF	TGTGCCAGTAGTGGACTAGCGGGGGGCTCACGAAGGAATGAGCAGTTCTTC
TRBD1	TRBV9	-	TRBJ1-1	CASSPQQGAVSTEAFF	TGTGCCAGCAGCCCCCAGCAGGGGGCGGTTTCCACTGAAGCTTTCTTT
-	TRBV11-3	-	TRBJ2-2	CASSGAGSEELFF	TGTGCCAGCAGCGGGGCAGGTTCTGAGGAGCTGTTTTTT
TRBD1	TRBV27	-	TRBJ1-4	CACRTGSEKLFF	TGTGCTTGTCGGACAGGTAGTGAAAAACTGTTTTTT
-	TRBV21-1	once	TRBJ2-1	CASSKARWGGRAGDEQFF	TGTGCCAGCAGCAAAGCCCGGTGGGGCGGGAGGGCCGGAGATGAGCAGTTCTTC
TRBD1	TRBV19	-	TRBJ1-2	CASTSRRGQGALKYGYTF	TGTGCCAGTACCTCACGTCGGGGACAGGGCGCACTCAAATATGGCTACACCTTC
-	TRBV27	-	TRBJ1-2	CASSLWGFQGGYTF	TGTGCCAGCAGTTTATGGGGCTTCCAGGGCGGCTACACCTTC
TRBD2	TRBV3-1/TRBV3-2	once	TRBJ2-1	CASSELAGDPVEQFF	TGTGCCAGCAGCGAACTAGCGGGAGACCCGGTTGAGCAGTTCTTC
-	TRBV4-3	-	TRBJ2-7	CASSQDRGLEGTVF	TGCGCCAGCAGCCAAGATAGAGGGTTGGAGGGTACTGTCTTC
-	TRBV6-6	-	TRBJ1-6	CAIRRDTDNSPLHF	TGTGCCATTAGACGGGACACCGATAATTCACCCCTCCACTTT
TRBD1	TRBV9	-	TRBJ1-2	CASSVGGGDYGYTF	TGTGCCAGCAGCGTAGGAGGGGGCGACTATGGCTACACCTTC
-	TRBV7-9	few	TRBJ1-1	CASSERLRAEAFF	TGTGCCAGCAGCGAAAGGCTCAGGGCTGAAGCTTTCTTT
TRBD2	TRBV4-1	-	TRBJ2-7	CASSQVAGTLGEQYF	TGCGCCAGCAGCCAAGTAGCGGGAACTCTCGGCGAGCAGTACTTC
TRBD1	TRBV2	-	TRBJ1-5	CASRGTVGNQPQHF	TGTGCCAGCAGGGGGACAGTTGGCAATCAGCCCCAGCATTTT
-	TRBV7-9	-	TRBJ2-7	CASSVRRGEQYF	TGTGCCAGCAGCGTAAGGAGGGGCGAGCAGTACTTC
-	TRBV24-1	-	TRBJ2-1	CATSDLGSNNEQFF	TGTGCCACCAGTGATTTAGGGAGCAACAATGAGCAGTTCTTC
TRBD2	TRBV7-3	-	TRBJ2-1	CASSLRAGGPNEQFF	TGTGCCAGCAGCTTACGCGCGGGAGGGCCGAATGAGCAGTTCTTC
-	TRBV5-6	-	TRBJ2-7	CASSLGAGWYEQYF	TGTGCCAGCAGCTTGGGAGCAGGTTGGTACGAGCAGTACTTC